This T cell receptor beta chain was documented in a study of T cell responses to AZD1222 COVID-19 vaccine. This CDR3 spans 16 amino acids. The ends were cut back, 1 base at V and 3 bases at J, with 16 bases in the middle. The germline CDR1 and CDR2 sequences are SGHTA and FQGNSA. Sequencing was performed with immunoSEQ multiplex PCR; in TCRdb, only in-frame clones are kept and a portion is missing. The data hold about 100,000 clones, with about 89% observed a single time. The chain combines TRBV7-2 with TRBJ2-7, with D possibly being TRBD1 (5 bases). The sequence was obtained from an adult in good health. The specimen was peripheral blood, collected on day 0 of MenACWY control vaccination. CDR3 in DNA: TGTGCCAGCAGCTTAGGGCCCCTCCAGGGCGGCTACGAGCAGTACTTC. It encodes CASSLGPLQGGYEQYF.